The rows below give T cell receptor beta chains drawn from one sample of a study of T-cell reconstitution after alpha-beta-depleted transplantation in children. TCRdb reprocessed the PCR reads with MiXCR, giving one entry per CDR3 protein. The sample contains over 450,000 distinct CDR3 sequences, roughly a tenth of which appear only once. The specimen was PBMCs, collected before TCRalphabeta/CD19-depleted stem cell transplant. These receptors all come from a child aged 2 to 9 with inherited bone marrow failure, due to receive a stem cell transplant. Each CDR3 is given with its conserved first and last residue. The D gene is left open where the match is weak. The listing skips clone size in some rows; elsewhere it reads once, few, many or a size class.

v_gene	j_gene	d_gene	abundance	len	CDR3nt	CDR3aa
TRBV18	TRBJ2-2	.	many	14	TGTGCCAGCGGAGAAGGCCCGAACACCGGGGAGCTGTTTTTT	CASGEGPNTGELFF
TRBV5-1	TRBJ1-1	.	many	13	TGCGCCAGCTATTCAAGGGAGAACACTGAAGCTTTCTTT	CASYSRENTEAFF
TRBV11-2	TRBJ2-2	.	.	16	TGTGCCAGCAGCCCACTGTGGGGGCCGGTAGCCGGGGAGCTGTTTTTT	CASSPLWGPVAGELFF
TRBV6-2/TRBV6-3	TRBJ2-7	.	many	12	TGTGCCAGCAGCCGAGGTGTCTACGAGCAGTACTTC	CASSRGVYEQYF
TRBV27	TRBJ2-7	TRBD1	few	15	TGTGCCAGCAGTTCCGGACAGGGGAGGACCTACGAGCAGTACTTC	CASSSGQGRTYEQYF
TRBV12-3/TRBV12-4	TRBJ2-1	.	many	11	TGTGCCAGCAGTCCCGGGGGTGAGCAGTTCTTC	CASSPGGEQFF
TRBV4-1	TRBJ2-1	TRBD1	few	16	TGCGCCAGCAGCCTCCTTGAGGGACAGCCCTACAATGAGCAGTTCTTC	CASSLLEGQPYNEQFF
TRBV20-1	TRBJ2-5	.	many	11	TGCAGTGAAGCCTCCATGGAGACCCAGTACTTC	CSEASMETQYF
TRBV27	TRBJ2-7	TRBD1	few	15	TGTGCCAGCAGTCGCGCCGGACAGGGTGCCTACGAGCAGTACTTC	CASSRAGQGAYEQYF
TRBV28	TRBJ2-7	TRBD2	.	17	TGTGCCAGCAGTTTAGTACTAGCGGGAGAAAGGTCCTACGAGCAGTACTTC	CASSLVLAGERSYEQYF
TRBV4-1	TRBJ2-7	.	many	14	TGCGCCAGCAGCCCCGTGGTGCGGGGAAACGAGCAGTACTTC	CASSPVVRGNEQYF
TRBV12-3/TRBV12-4	TRBJ2-7	.	many	11	TGTGCCAGCAGGGCAACCTACGAGCAGTACTTC	CASRATYEQYF
TRBV29-1	TRBJ2-3	.	.	14	TGCAGCGTTGGCAGGGGAGCGGCCACAGATACGCAGTATTTT	CSVGRGAATDTQYF
TRBV29-1	TRBJ2-5	.	many	10	TGCAGTGGCCTCGTCGGTACTTCGGACTTC	CSGLVGTSDF
TRBV7-2	TRBJ2-1	TRBD2	many	17	TGTGCCAGCAGCCCCCGGACTAGCGGGTTCGCCTACAATGAGCAGTTCTTC	CASSPRTSGFAYNEQFF
TRBV15	TRBJ2-5	.	.	16	TGTGCCACCAGCAGAGATAGGGATATGTACCAAGAGACCCAGTACTTC	CATSRDRDMYQETQYF
TRBV5-1	TRBJ1-6	.	.	13	TGCGCCAGCCGGACTGAACCAAATTCACCCCTCCACTTT	CASRTEPNSPLHF
TRBV7-2	TRBJ1-1	.	.	11	TGTGCCAGCAGCTTATCGGAAAAAGCTTTCTTT	CASSLSEKAFF
TRBV7-2	TRBJ2-5	TRBD2	many	17	TGTGCCAGCAGCCCCTGGGTGGCTAGCGGGGGCCAAGAGACCCAGTACTTC	CASSPWVASGGQETQYF
TRBV27	TRBJ2-3	.	many	15	TGTGCCAGCAGTTTAGGAGTGGGGGCCGCAGATACGCAGTATTTT	CASSLGVGAADTQYF
TRBV6-2/TRBV6-3	TRBJ1-5	TRBD1	many	15	TGTGCCAGCAGGCGGACAGGGGAAGGGGGGCAGCCCCAGCATTTT	CASRRTGEGGQPQHF
TRBV20-1	TRBJ1-1	.	.	15	TGCAGTGCTAGCAGGCGCCCCGGACGGGCCTCTGAAGCTTTCTTT	CSASRRPGRASEAFF
TRBV6-5	TRBJ2-1	TRBD1	many	16	TGTGCCAGCAGTTACGGGACAGGGGCTCCGTGGGGGGAGCAGTTCTTC	CASSYGTGAPWGEQFF
TRBV7-9	TRBJ2-7	.	many	13	TGTGCCAGCAGCCAGCCTCCAGCCTACGAGCAGTACTTC	CASSQPPAYEQYF
TRBV30	TRBJ2-7	.	few	13	TGTGCTGGGAGGGGGGGCTTGACCTACGAGCAGTACTTC	CAGRGGLTYEQYF
TRBV29-1	TRBJ2-7	TRBD2	few	16	TGCAGCGTTGAATTTTTAGGGACTAGCGCTTCCTACGAGCAGTACTTC	CSVEFLGTSASYEQYF
TRBV10-3	TRBJ2-3	TRBD1	many	16	TGTGCCACCAGACGCGGACAGGGACGAAACACAGATACGCAGTATTTT	CATRRGQGRNTDTQYF
TRBV20-1	TRBJ2-2	TRBD2	many	17	TGCAGTGCTAGAGTTACTAGCGGCAGCAGGAACACCGGGGAGCTGTTTTTT	CSARVTSGSRNTGELFF
TRBV25-1	TRBJ2-3	.	many	14	TGTGCCAGCAGCCCTTGGGATAGCACAGATACGCAGTATTTT	CASSPWDSTDTQYF
TRBV12-3/TRBV12-4	TRBJ2-1	TRBD2	.	16	TGTGCCAGCAGGATGACCGGGACTAGCGGGAGTAATGAGCAGTTCTTC	CASRMTGTSGSNEQFF
TRBV20-1	TRBJ2-3	.	many	14	TGCAGTGCTAGAGATAGGGACGCTGCAGATACGCAGTATTTT	CSARDRDAADTQYF
TRBV5-1	TRBJ1-2	.	many	13	TGCGCCAGCAGCCCGACATTGAACTATGGCTACACCTTC	CASSPTLNYGYTF
TRBV20-1	TRBJ2-2	.	few	16	TGCAGTGCTAGAGATTGGAGCCATCCGAGCACCGGGGAGCTGTTTTTT	CSARDWSHPSTGELFF
TRBV12-3/TRBV12-4	TRBJ2-3	.	many	14	TGTGCCAGCAGCCTAGGGGTTAGCACAGATACGCAGTATTTT	CASSLGVSTDTQYF
TRBV10-3	TRBJ2-3	TRBD2	.	16	TGTGCCATCAGTGGACTAGCGGGAGTTGATACAGATACGCAGTATTTT	CAISGLAGVDTDTQYF
TRBV5-1	TRBJ2-7	.	many	16	TGCGCCAGCAGCGCCACGCGGGACAGCCCTACCTACGAGCAGTACTTC	CASSATRDSPTYEQYF
TRBV20-1	TRBJ1-1	TRBD1	many	13	TGCAGTGCAAAAACAGGGGAAGACACTGAAGCTTTCTTT	CSAKTGEDTEAFF
TRBV11-2	TRBJ2-7	.	many	15	TGTGCCAGCAGCCCAACGGGTTGGGTTACATACGAGCAGTACTTC	CASSPTGWVTYEQYF
TRBV18	TRBJ2-3	.	many	15	TGTGCCAGCTCACCACCTAGCCAGGGATCAGATACGCAGTATTTT	CASSPPSQGSDTQYF